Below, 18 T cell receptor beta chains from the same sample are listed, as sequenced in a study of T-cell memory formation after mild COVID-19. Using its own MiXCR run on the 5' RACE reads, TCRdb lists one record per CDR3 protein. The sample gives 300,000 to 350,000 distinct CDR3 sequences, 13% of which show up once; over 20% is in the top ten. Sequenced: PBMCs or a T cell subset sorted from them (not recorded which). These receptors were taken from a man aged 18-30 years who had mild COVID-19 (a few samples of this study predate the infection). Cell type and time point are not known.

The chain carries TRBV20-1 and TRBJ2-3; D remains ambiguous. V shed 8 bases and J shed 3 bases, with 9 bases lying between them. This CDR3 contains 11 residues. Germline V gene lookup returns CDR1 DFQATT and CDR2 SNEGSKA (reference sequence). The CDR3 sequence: CSCRPTDTQYF. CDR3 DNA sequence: TGCAGTTGCCGGCCGACAGATACGCAGTATTTT.

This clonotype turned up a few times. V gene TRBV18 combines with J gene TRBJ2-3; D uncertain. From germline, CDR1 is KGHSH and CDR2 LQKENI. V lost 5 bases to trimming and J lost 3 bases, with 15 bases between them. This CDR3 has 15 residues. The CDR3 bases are TGTGCCAGCTCAACCTACAAGGGCCGGACAGATACGCAGTATTTT. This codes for CASSTYKGRTDTQYF.

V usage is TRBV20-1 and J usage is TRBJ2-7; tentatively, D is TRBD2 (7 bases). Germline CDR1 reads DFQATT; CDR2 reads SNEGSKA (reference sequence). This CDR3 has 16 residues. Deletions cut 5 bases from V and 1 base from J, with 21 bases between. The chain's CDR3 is CSAPDPGGRGSYEQYF. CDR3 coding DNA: TGCAGTGCTCCGGACCCCGGGGGGCGCGGGTCCTACGAGCAGTACTTC.

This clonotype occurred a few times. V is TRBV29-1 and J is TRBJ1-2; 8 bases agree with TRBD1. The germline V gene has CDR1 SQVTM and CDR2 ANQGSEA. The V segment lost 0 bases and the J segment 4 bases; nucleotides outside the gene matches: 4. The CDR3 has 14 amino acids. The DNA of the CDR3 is TGCAGCGTTGAAGATTGGACAGGGAGCTATGGCTACACCTTC. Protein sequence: CSVEDWTGSYGYTF.

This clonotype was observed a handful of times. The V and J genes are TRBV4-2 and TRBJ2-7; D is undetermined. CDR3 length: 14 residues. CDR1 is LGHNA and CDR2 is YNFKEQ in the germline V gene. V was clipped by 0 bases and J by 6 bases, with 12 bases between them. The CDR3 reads CASSQEAAYSEQYF. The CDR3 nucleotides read TGTGCCAGCAGCCAAGAAGCCGCCTACTCCGAGCAGTACTTC.

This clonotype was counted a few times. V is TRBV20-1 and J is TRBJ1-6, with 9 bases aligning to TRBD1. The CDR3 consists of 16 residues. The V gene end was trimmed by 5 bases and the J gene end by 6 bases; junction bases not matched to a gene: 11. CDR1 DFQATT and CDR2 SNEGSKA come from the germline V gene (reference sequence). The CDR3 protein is CSAAPTGGQGNSPLHF. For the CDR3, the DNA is TGCAGTGCTGCGCCCACTGGGGGACAGGGTAATTCACCCCTCCACTTT.

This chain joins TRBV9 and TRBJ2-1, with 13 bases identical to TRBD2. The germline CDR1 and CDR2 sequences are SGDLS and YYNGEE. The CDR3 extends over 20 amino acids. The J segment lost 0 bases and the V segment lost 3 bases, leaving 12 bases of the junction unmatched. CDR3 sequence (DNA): TGTGCCAGCAGCGCTCACACGACTAGCGGGGGGATTAGCTCCTACAATGAGCAGTTCTTC. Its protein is CASSAHTTSGGISSYNEQFF.

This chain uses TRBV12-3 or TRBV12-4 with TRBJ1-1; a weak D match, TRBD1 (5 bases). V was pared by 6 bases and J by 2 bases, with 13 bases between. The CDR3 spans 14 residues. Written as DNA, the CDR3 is TGTGCCAGCAGCGAACAGGAACGAAACACTGAAGCTTTCTTT. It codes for CASSEQERNTEAFF.

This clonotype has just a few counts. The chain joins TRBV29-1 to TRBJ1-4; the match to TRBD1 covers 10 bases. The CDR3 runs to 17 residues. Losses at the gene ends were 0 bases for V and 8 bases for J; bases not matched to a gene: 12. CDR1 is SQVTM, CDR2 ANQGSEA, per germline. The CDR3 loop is CSVEDPNPGTGAEKLFF. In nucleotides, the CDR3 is TGCAGCGTTGAAGACCCGAACCCCGGGACAGGGGCCGAAAAACTGTTTTTT.

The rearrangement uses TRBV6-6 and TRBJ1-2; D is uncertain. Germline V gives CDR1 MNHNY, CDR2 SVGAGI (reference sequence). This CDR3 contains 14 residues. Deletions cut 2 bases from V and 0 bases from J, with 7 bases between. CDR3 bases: TGTGCCAGCAGTTACGCTTTCCCTAACTATGGCTACACCTTC. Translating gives CASSYAFPNYGYTF.

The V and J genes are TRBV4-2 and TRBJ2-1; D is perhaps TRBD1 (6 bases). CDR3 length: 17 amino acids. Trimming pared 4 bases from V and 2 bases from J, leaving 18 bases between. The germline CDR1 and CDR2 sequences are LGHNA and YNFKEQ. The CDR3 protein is CASSPDTRQDTYNEQFF. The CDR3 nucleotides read TGTGCCAGCAGCCCCGATACTCGACAGGATACCTACAATGAGCAGTTCTTC.

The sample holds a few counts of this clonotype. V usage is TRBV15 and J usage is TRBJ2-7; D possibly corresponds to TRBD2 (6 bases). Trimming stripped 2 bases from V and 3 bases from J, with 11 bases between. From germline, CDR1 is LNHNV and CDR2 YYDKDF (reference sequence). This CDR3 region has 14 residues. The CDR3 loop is CATSRPGGGYEQYV. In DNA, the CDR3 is TGTGCCACCAGCAGACCTGGGGGAGGCTACGAGCAGTACGTC.

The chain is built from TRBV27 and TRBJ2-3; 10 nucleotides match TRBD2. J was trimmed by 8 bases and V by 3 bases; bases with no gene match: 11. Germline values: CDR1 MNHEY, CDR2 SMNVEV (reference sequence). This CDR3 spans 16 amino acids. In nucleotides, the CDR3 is TGTGCCAGCAGTTTCGGGGTAGCGGGGGGATTCGGTACGCAGTATTTT. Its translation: CASSFGVAGGFGTQYF.

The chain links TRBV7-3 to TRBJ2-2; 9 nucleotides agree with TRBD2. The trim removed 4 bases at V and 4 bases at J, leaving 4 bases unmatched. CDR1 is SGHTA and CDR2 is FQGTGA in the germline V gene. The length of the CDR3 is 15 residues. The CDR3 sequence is CASSSSAGGTGELFF. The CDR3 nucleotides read TGTGCCAGCAGCTCCTCAGCGGGGGGCACCGGGGAGCTGTTTTTT.

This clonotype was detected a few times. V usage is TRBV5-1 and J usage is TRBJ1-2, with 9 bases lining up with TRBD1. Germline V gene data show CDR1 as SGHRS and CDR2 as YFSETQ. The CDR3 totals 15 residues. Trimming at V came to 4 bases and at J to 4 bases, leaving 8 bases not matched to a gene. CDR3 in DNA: TGCGCCAGCAGCGGGACAGGGCTTCGCTCCTATGGCTACACCTTC. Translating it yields CASSGTGLRSYGYTF.

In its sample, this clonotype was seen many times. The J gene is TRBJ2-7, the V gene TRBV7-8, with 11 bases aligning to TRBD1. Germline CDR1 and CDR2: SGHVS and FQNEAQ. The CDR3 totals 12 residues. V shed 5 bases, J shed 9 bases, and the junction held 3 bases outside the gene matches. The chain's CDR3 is CASSTGQGAQYV. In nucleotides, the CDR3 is TGTGCCAGCAGCACCGGACAGGGGGCGCAGTACGTC.

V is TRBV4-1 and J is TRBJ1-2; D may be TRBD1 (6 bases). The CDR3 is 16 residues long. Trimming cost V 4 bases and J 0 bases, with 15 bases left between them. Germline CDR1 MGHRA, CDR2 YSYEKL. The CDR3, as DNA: TGCGCCAGCAGCCCTACACCGGGACATACTAACTATGGCTACACCTTC. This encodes CASSPTPGHTNYGYTF.

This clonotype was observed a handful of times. The CDR3 spells CASRRAGALKNIQYF. The CDR3 nucleotides are TGCGCCAGCCGCCGGGCAGGGGCTCTCAAAAACATTCAGTACTTC. The gene calls are TRBV5-1 and TRBJ2-4, with D possibly matching TRBD1 (6 bases). V lost 7 bases and J lost 3, with 17 bases in between. The CDR3 has 15 amino acids. Germline V gene data show CDR1 as SGHRS and CDR2 as YFSETQ.